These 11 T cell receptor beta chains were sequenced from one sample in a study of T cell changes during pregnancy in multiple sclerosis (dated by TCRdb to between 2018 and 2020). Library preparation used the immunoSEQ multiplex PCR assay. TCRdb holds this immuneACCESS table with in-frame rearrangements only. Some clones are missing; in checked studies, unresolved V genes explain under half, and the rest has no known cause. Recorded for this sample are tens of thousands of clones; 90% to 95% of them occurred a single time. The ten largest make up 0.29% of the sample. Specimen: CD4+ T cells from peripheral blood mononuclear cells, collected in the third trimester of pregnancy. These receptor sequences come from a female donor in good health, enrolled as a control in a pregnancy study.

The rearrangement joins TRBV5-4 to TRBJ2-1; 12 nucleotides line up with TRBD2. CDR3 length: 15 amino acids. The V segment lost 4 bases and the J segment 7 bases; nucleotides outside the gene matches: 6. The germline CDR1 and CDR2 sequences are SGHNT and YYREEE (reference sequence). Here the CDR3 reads CASSVGLAGENEQFF. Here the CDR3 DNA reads TGTGCCAGCAGCGTGGGACTAGCGGGCGAGAATGAGCAGTTCTTC.

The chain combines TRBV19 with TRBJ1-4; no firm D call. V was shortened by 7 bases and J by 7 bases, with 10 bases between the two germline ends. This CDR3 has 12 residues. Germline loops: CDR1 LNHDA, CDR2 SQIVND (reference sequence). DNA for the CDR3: TGTGCCAGTAATCGATTGGCTGAAAAACTGTTTTTT. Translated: CASNRLAEKLFF.

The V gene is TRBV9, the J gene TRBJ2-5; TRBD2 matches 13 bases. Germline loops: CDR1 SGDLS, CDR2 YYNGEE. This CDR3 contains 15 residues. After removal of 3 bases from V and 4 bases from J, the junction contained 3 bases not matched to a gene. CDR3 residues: CASSETSGGTETQYF. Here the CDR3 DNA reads TGTGCCAGCAGCGAGACTAGCGGGGGGACAGAGACCCAGTACTTC.

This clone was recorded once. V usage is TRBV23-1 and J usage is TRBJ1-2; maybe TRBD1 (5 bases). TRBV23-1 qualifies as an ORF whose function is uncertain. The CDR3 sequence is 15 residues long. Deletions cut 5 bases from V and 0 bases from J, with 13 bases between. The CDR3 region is CASSNRVRANYGYTF. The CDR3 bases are TGCGCCAGCAGTAATCGAGTCAGGGCTAACTATGGCTACACCTTC.

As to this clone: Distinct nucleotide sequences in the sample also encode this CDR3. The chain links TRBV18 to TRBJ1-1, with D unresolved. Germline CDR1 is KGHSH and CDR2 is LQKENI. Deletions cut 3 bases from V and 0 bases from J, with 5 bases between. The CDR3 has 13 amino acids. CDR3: CASSPQVNTEAFF. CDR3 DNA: TGTGCCAGCTCACCCCAGGTGAACACTGAAGCTTTCTTT.

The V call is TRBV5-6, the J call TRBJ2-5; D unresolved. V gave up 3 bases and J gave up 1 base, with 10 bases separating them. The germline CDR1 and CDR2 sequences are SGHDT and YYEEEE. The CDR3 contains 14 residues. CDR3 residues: CASSSRVSQETQYF. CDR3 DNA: TGTGCCAGCAGCTCCCGGGTCTCCCAAGAGACCCAGTACTTC.

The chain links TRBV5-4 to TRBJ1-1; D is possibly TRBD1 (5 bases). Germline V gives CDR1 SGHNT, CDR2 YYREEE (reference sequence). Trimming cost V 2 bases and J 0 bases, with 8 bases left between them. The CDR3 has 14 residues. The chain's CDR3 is CASSFKGMNTEAFF. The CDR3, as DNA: TGTGCCAGCAGCTTCAAGGGGATGAACACTGAAGCTTTCTTT.

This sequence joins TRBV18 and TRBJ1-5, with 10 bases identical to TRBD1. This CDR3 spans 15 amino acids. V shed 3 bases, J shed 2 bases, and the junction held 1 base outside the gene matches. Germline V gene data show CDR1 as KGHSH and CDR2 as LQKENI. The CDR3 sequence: CASSPGTGGNQPQHF. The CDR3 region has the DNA TGTGCCAGCTCACCCGGGACAGGGGGCAATCAGCCCCAGCATTTT.

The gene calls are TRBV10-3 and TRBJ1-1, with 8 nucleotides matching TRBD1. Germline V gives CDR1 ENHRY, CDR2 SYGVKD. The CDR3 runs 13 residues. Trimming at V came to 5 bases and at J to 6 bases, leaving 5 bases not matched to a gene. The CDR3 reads CAISPQGAPEAFF. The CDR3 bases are TGTGCCATCAGTCCCCAGGGGGCCCCTGAAGCTTTCTTT.

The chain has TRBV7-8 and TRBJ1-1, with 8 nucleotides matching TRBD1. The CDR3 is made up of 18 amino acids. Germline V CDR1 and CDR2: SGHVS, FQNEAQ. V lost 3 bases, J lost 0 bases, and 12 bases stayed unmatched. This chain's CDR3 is CASSLWSGTGILNTEAFF. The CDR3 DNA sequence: TGTGCCAGCAGCTTGTGGTCGGGGACAGGAATCTTGAACACTGAAGCTTTCTTT.

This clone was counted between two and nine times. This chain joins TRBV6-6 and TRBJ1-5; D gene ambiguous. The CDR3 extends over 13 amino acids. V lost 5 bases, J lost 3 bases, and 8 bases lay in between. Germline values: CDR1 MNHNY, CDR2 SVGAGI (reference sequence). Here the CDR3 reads CASSGLINQPQHF. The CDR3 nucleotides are TGTGCCAGCAGTGGGCTGATCAATCAGCCCCAGCATTTT.